This T cell receptor (beta chain) stems from a study of PD-L1 blockade in urothelial cancer. At the level of the study: Atezolizumab, begun by patients in about 2014, was given at 1,200 mg intravenously every 3 weeks. Samples of blood were analyzed 3 weeks (second dose) and 6 weeks after treatment start. T cells numbered a median of 141,255 in the blood samples.

The patients' disease, urothelial carcinoma, was locally advanced or metastatic. The germline gives CDR1 SGHKS, CDR2 YYEKEE (reference sequence). V dropped 4 bases and J dropped 1 base, with 8 bases sitting between them. This CDR3 has 13 amino acids. Produced via immunoSEQ multiplex PCR; TCRdb's table is partial and in-frame only. Among 56,000 or so clones, roughly 86% were seen once, and the ten largest hold 2.5% to 3.5%. This sequence was found in a man over 45 with urothelial cancer. V gene TRBV5-5 combines with J gene TRBJ2-5, with a possible D match to TRBD1 (6 bases). The sequencing here drew on PBMCs, taken around atezolizumab (anti-PD-L1) treatment. The CDR3 DNA follows: TGTGCCAGCAGCCAGGGGTTCCAAGAGACCCAGTACTTC. As protein: CASSQGFQETQYF.